Sequencing of this T cell receptor (beta chain) was carried out in a study of OX40 agonist ivuxolimab in advanced cancers. Germline values: CDR1 MNHEY, CDR2 SMNVEV (reference sequence). This CDR3 is built from 16 residues. Trimming took 5 bases from V and 5 from J; bases not matched to a gene: 7. To note about this clone: The antigen remains undetermined.

The study's findings and limits: Near-lowest levels of clonal expansion characterized partial responders at 0.1-3.0 mg/kg.

Assay: immunoSEQ multiplex PCR; the TCRdb copy retains only in-frame clones and omits some. This table holds about 46,000 clones, more than 75% found once. The chain combines TRBV27 with TRBJ2-5; 14 bases agree with TRBD2. The sequences come from CD4+ or CD8+ T cells sorted from blood, collected in a trial of the OX40 agonist ivuxolimab. This receptor was identified in an adult with an advanced solid tumor such as melanoma, head and neck, liver or kidney cancer. CDR3 in amino acids: CASSPRLAGGQETQYF. The CDR3 region has the DNA TGTGCCAGCAGTCCCCGACTAGCGGGAGGGCAGGAGACCCAGTACTTC.